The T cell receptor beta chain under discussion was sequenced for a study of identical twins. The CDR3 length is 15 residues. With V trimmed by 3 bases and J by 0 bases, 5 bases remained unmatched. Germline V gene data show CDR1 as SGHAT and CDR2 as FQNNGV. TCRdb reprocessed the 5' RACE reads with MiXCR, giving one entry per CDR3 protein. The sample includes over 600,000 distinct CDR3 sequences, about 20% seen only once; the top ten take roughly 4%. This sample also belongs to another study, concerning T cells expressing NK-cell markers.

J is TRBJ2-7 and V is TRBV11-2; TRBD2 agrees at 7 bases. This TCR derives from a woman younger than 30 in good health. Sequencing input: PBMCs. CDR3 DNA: TGTGCCAGCAGCTTTCTTCGGGAGGCCTCCTACGAGCAGTACTTC. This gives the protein CASSFLREASYEQYF.